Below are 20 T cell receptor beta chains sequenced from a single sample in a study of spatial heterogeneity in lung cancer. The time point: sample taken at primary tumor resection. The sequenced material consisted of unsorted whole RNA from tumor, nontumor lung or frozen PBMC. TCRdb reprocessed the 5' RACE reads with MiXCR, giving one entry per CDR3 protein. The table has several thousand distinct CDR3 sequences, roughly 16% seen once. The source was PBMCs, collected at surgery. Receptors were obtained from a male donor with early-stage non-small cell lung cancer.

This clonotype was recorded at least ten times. The CDR3: CASSVAWGVHEQYF. The DNA of the CDR3 is TGTGCCAGTAGTGTCGCCTGGGGGGTTCACGAGCAGTACTTC. The J gene is TRBJ2-7, the V gene TRBV19; a possible D gene is TRBD2 (6 bases). Looked up from germline, CDR1 is LNHDA and CDR2 is SQIVND (reference sequence). Trimming removed 5 bases from V and 5 bases from J, with 16 bases in between. The CDR3 loop spans 14 amino acids.

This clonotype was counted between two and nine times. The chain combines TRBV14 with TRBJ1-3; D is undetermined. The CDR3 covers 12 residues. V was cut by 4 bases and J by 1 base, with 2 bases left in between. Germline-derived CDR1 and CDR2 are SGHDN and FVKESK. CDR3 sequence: CASSPSGNTIYF. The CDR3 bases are TGTGCCAGCAGCCCTTCTGGAAACACCATATATTTT.

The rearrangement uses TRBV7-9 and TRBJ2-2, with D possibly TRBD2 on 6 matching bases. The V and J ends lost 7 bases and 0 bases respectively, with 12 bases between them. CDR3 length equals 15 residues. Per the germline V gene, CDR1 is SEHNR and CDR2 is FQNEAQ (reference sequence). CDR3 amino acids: CASTPQRANTGELFF. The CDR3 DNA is TGTGCCAGCACCCCGCAGCGGGCGAACACCGGGGAGCTGTTTTTT.

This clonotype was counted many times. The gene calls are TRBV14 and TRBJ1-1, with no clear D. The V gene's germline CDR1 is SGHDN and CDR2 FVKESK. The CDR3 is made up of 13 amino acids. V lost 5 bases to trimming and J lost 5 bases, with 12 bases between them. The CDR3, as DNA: TGTGCCAGCAGCGTACTACCCAGGACTGAAGCTTTCTTT. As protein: CASSVLPRTEAFF. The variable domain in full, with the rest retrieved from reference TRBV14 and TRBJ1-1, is EAGVTQFPSHSVIEKGQTVTLRCDPISGHDNLYWYRRVMGKEIKFLLHFVKESKQDESGMPNNRFLAERTGGTYSTLKVQPAELEDSGVYFCASSVLPRTEAFFGQGTRLTVV.

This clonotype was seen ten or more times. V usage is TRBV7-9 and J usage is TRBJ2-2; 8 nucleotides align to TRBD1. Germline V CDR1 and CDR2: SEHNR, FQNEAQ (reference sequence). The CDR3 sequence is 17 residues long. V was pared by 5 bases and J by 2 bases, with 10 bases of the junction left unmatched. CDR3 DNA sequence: TGTGCCAGCAGCCCCATTACCGGACAGGGAAACACCGGGGAGCTGTTTTTT. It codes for CASSPITGQGNTGELFF.

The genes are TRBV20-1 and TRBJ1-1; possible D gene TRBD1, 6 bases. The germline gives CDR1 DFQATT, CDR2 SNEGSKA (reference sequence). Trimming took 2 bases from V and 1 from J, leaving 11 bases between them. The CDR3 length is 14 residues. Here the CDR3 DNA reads TGCAGTGCTAGAAGGGGGGCGAGGAACACTGAAGCTTTCTTT. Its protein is CSARRGARNTEAFF.

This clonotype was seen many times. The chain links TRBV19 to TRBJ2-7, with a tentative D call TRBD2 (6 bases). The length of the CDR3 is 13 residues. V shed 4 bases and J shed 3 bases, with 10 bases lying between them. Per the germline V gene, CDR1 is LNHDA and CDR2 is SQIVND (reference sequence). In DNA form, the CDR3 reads TGTGCCAGTAGTAGGGAGGAATTCTACGAGCAGTACTTC. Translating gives CASSREEFYEQYF.

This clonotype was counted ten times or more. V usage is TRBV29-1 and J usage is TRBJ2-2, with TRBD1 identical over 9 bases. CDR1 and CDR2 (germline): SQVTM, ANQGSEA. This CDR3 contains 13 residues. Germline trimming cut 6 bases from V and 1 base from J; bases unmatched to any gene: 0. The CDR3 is CSVDRGNTGELFF. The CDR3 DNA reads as TGCAGCGTGGACAGGGGGAACACCGGGGAGCTGTTTTTT.

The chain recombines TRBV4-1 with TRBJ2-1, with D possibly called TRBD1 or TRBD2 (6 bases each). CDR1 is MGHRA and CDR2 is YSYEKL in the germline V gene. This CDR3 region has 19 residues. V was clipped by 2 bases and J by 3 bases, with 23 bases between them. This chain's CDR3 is CASSQLPPLRGDYYNEQFF. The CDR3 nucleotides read TGCGCCAGCAGCCAACTACCTCCGCTTAGGGGGGATTACTACAATGAGCAGTTCTTC.

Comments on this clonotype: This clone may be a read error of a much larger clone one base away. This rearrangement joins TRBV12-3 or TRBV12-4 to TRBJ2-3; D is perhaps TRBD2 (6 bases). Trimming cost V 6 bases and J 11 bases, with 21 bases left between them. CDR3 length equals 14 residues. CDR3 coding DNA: TGTGCCAGCAGCCTAGGGACTGGATCAAATAAGCAGTATTTT. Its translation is CASSLGTGSNKQYF.

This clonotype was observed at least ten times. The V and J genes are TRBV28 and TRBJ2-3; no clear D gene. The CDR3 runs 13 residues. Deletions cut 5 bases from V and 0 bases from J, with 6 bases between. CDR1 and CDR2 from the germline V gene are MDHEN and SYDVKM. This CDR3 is CASSLPSTDTQYF. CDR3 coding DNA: TGTGCCAGCAGTCTCCCTAGCACAGATACGCAGTATTTT. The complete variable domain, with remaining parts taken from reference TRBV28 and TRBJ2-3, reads DVKVTQSSRYLVKRTGEKVFLECVQDMDHENMFWYRQDPGLGLRLIYFSYDVKMKEKGDIPEGYSVSREKKERFSLILESASTNQTSMYLCASSLPSTDTQYFGPGTRLTVL.

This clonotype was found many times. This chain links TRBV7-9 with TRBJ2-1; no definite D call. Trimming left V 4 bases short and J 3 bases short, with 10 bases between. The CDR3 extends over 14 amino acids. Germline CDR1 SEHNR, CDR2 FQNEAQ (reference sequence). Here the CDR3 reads CASSSIQNYNEQFF. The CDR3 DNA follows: TGTGCCAGCAGCTCGATCCAGAACTACAATGAGCAGTTCTTC.

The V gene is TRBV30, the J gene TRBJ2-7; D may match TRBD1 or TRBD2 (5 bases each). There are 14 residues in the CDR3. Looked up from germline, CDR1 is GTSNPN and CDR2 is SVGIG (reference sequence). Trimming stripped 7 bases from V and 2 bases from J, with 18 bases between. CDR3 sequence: CALEKQGVAYEQYF. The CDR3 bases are TGTGCCTTGGAAAAGCAGGGAGTAGCCTACGAGCAGTACTTC.

The CDR3: CASSQRADGLSYEQYF. DNA for the CDR3: TGTGCCAGCAGCCAACGTGCGGACGGGTTATCCTACGAGCAGTACTTC. The rearrangement joins TRBV3-1 to TRBJ2-7; D is unresolved. V was clipped by 2 bases and J by 1 base, with 15 bases between them. The CDR3 consists of 16 residues. Germline lookup yields CDR1 LGHDT and CDR2 YNNKEL (reference sequence).

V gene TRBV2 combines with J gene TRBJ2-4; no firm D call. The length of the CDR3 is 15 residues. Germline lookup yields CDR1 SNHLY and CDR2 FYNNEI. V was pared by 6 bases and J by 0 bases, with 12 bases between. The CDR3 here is CASRARRLAKNIQYF. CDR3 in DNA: TGTGCCAGCAGGGCCCGGCGGTTAGCCAAAAACATTCAGTACTTC. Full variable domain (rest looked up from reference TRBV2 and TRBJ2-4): EPEVTQTPSHQVTQMGQEVILRCVPISNHLYFYWYRQILGQKVEFLVSFYNNEISEKSEIFDDQFSVERPDGSNFTLKIRSTKLEDSAMYFCASRARRLAKNIQYFGAGTRLSVL.

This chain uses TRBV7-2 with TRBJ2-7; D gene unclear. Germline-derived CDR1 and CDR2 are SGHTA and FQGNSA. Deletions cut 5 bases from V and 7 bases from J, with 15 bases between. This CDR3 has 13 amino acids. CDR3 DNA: TGTGCCAGCAGCCCCCGTCGGGCTCAGGAGCAGTACTTC. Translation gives CASSPRRAQEQYF.

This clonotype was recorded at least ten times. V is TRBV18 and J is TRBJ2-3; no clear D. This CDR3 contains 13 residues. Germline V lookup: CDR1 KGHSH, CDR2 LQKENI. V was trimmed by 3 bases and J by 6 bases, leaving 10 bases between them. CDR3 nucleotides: TGTGCCAGCTCACCGTCCGGTGTGGATACGCAGTATTTT. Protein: CASSPSGVDTQYF.

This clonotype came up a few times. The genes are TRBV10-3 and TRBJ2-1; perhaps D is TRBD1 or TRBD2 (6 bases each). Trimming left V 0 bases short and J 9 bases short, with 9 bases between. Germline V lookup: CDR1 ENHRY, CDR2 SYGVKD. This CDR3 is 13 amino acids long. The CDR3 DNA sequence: TGTGCCATCAGTGAGTCAGGGGGGCCTGAGCAGTTCTTC. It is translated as CAISESGGPEQFF.

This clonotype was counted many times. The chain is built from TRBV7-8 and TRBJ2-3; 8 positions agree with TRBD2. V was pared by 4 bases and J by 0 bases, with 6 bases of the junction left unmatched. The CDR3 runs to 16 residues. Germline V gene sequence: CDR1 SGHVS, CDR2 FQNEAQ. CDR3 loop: CASSSGLAGSTDTQYF. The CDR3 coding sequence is TGTGCCAGCAGCTCCGGACTAGCCGGCAGCACAGATACGCAGTATTTT.

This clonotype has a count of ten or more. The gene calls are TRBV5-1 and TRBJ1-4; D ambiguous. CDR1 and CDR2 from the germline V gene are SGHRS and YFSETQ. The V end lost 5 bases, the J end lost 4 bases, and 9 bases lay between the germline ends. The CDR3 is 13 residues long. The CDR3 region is CASRPMNNEKLFF. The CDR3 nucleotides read TGCGCCAGCAGGCCGATGAATAATGAAAAACTGTTTTTT.